These 5 T cell receptor beta chains were sequenced from one sample in a study of control samples from healthy donors and cancer patients. The table came from immunoSEQ multiplex PCR; TCRdb's copy has only in-frame clones and leaves some out. The sample contains about 60,000 clones, about 96% of which appear only once. The sequenced material came from blood. These TCRs come from a woman aged 18 to 35 in good health.

The chain combines TRBV25-1 with TRBJ1-1, with D possibly being TRBD1 (6 bases). This CDR3 has 14 residues. V lost 8 bases, J lost 1 base, and 14 bases lay in between. Germline V CDR1 and CDR2: MGHDK, SYGVNS. The CDR3 region has the DNA TGTGCCAGCGCCTACTGGGGACAGAACACTGAAGCTTTCTTT. It translates to CASAYWGQNTEAFF.

This chain links TRBV10-2 with TRBJ1-2; TRBD1 is a possible D gene (5 bases). Germline CDR1 WSHSY, CDR2 SAAADI. The CDR3 length is 14 residues. The V and J ends lost 7 bases and 10 bases respectively, with 22 bases between them. Here the CDR3 reads CASMVGPQGKVYTF. The CDR3 nucleotides are TGCGCCAGCATGGTGGGGCCTCAGGGAAAAGTCTACACCTTC.

The chain combines TRBV5-1 with TRBJ1-2; D might be TRBD1 (5 bases). This CDR3 has 18 residues. The V end was cut by 4 bases, the J end by 4 bases, with 26 bases between. Germline CDR1 reads SGHRS; CDR2 reads YFSETQ. The CDR3 sequence: CASSDTQARVFTIYGYTF. The CDR3 nucleotides read TGCGCCAGCAGCGACACCCAGGCCAGGGTCTTCACAATCTATGGCTACACCTTC.

The rearrangement uses TRBV5-6 and TRBJ1-1, with 12 bases lining up with TRBD1. CDR3 length: 17 residues. Germline values: CDR1 SGHDT, CDR2 YYEEEE. Trimming at V came to 3 bases and at J to 0 bases, leaving 6 bases not matched to a gene. The CDR3 loop reads CASSSRDRGRLNTEAFF. The DNA for the CDR3 is TGTGCCAGCAGCTCTCGGGACAGGGGGCGGTTGAACACTGAAGCTTTCTTT.

The chain is built from TRBV6-1 and TRBJ1-2; perhaps TRBD1 as D (5 bases). CDR3 size: 13 residues. V was trimmed by 0 bases and J by 4 bases, leaving 6 bases between them. CDR1 and CDR2 from the germline V gene are MNHNS and SASEGT. Here the CDR3 DNA reads TGTGCCAGCAGTGAAGCTGGGGGCTATGGCTACACCTTC. As protein: CASSEAGGYGYTF.